The clone carrying this T cell receptor (beta chain) has just one count. Its cognate antigen is unknown. This entry belongs to a study of OX40 agonist ivuxolimab in advanced cancers. About the study: Those enrolled were 70% to 85% male, with a mean age of about 66 years and ages from about 20 to 90. Prior anti-PD-1, anti-PD-L1 or anti-CTLA-4 therapy did not bar entry, and more than 35% had some.

Deletions cut 7 bases from V and 8 bases from J, with 24 bases between. The CDR3 has 15 residues. CDR1 is SQVTM, CDR2 ANQGSEA, per germline. Repertoires were generated with immunoSEQ multiplex PCR, while TCRdb's copy carries only in-frame clones and drops some. Among 95,000 to 100,000 clones, approximately 83% were seen once, and the ten largest hold over 1.1%. Study-level findings and limits: Expanded clones were, on average, more numerous among CD8+ T cells than CD4+.

This TCR came from an adult with an advanced solid tumor such as melanoma, head and neck, liver or kidney cancer. This chain joins TRBV29-1 and TRBJ2-1, with D possibly being TRBD2 (5 bases). Sequencing used CD4+ or CD8+ T cells sorted from blood, obtained in a trial of the OX40 agonist ivuxolimab. The CDR3 DNA sequence: TGCAGCGGTTCCGGGGTAAGGCGCTCCGGCGATGAGCAGTTCTTC. This gives the protein CSGSGVRRSGDEQFF.